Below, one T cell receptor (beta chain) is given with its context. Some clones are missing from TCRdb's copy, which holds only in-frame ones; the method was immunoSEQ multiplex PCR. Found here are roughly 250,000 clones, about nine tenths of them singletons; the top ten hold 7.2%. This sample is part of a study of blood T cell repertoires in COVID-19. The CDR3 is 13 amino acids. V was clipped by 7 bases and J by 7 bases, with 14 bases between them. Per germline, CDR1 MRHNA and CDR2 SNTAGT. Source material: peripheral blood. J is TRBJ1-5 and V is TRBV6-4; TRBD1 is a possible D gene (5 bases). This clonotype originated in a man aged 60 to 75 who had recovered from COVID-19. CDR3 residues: CASTRARNQPQHF. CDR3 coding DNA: TGTGCCAGCACCAGGGCCCGTAACCAGCCCCAGCATTTT.